One and the same sample provided the 15 T cell receptor beta chains below, sequenced in a study of T cells in Graves' hyperthyroidism and ophthalmopathy. The CDR3 regions of TCR beta were amplified from RNA transcripts. First-round RT-PCR with HTBI primers amplified the TCR CDR3 region. MiXCR, run by TCRdb on the multiplex PCR reads, gives a single entry per CDR3 protein. This sample carries 45,000 to 55,000 distinct CDR3 sequences, roughly 56% of them seen once, and the ten largest clones take about 35%. Sequencing was carried out using peripheral blood or thyroid tissue (not recorded which). The receptors shown here come from a man between 18 and 29 years old with Graves' hyperthyroidism.

This clonotype appeared a single time. CDR3: CAIRVGEDQPQYF. The CDR3 coding sequence is TGTGCCATCAGGGTGGGGGAGGATCAGCCCCAGTACTTC. The J gene is TRBJ2-5, the V gene TRBV10-3; tentatively, D is TRBD2 (6 bases). CDR3 size: 13 residues. V was shortened by 6 bases and J by 9 bases, with 17 bases between the two germline ends. From germline, CDR1 is ENHRY and CDR2 SYGVKD.

The table lists this clonotype with many counts. J is TRBJ1-2 and V is TRBV24-1, with 9 positions matching TRBD1. After removal of 7 bases from V and 6 bases from J, the junction contained 11 bases not matched to a gene. The CDR3 has 15 residues. The germline V gene has CDR1 KGHDR and CDR2 SFDVKD. CDR3 DNA: TGTGCCACCAGCGGAGGGACCGGGACAGGGCATGGCTACACCTTC. Translating it yields CATSGGTGTGHGYTF.

Only a few counts were recorded for this clonotype. This chain connects TRBV28 to TRBJ1-5, with TRBD1 as a possible D gene (5 bases). Germline assignment: CDR1 MDHEN and CDR2 SYDVKM. The CDR3 runs to 19 residues. Trimming stripped 5 bases from V and 5 bases from J, with 28 bases between. In DNA form, the CDR3 reads TGTGCCAGCAGTCCTATATTATTGGGACGCCCCTTTATCGATCAGCCCCAGCATTTT. Protein sequence: CASSPILLGRPFIDQPQHF.

The CDR3 protein is CASSSRTSGQETQYF. For the CDR3, the DNA is TGTGCCAGCAGCTCCCGGACTAGCGGGCAAGAGACCCAGTACTTC. The V gene is TRBV7-2, the J gene TRBJ2-5; TRBD2 matches at 11 bases. The CDR3 sequence is 15 residues long. The trim removed 4 bases at V and 2 bases at J, leaving 3 bases unmatched. Germline V gives CDR1 SGHTA, CDR2 FQGNSA.

This clonotype appeared many times. The chain joins TRBV30 to TRBJ2-7; possibly TRBD2 for D (6 bases). CDR1 GTSNPN and CDR2 SVGIG come from the germline V gene (reference sequence). CDR3 length: 14 amino acids. Trimming cost V 2 bases and J 3 bases, with 14 bases left between them. CDR3 region: CAWSHGGIVYEQYF. In DNA form, the CDR3 reads TGTGCCTGGAGTCACGGAGGGATCGTCTACGAGCAGTACTTC.

The chain carries TRBV14 and TRBJ1-1; TRBD1 might be the D (5 bases). Trimming removed 3 bases from V and 3 bases from J, with 8 bases in between. The CDR3 loop spans 13 amino acids. CDR1 is SGHDN, CDR2 FVKESK, per germline. The CDR3: CASSHQGHTEAFF. CDR3 in DNA: TGTGCCAGCAGCCATCAGGGTCACACTGAAGCTTTCTTT.

The CDR3: CAIRPGQGEGQPQHF. CDR3 coding DNA: TGTGCCATCAGACCGGGACAGGGGGAGGGTCAGCCCCAGCATTTT. The gene calls are TRBV10-3 and TRBJ1-5; TRBD1 matches at 11 bases. CDR3 size: 15 residues. Trimming at V came to 6 bases and at J to 6 bases, leaving 7 bases not matched to a gene. CDR1 and CDR2 (germline): ENHRY, SYGVKD.

Remarks on this clonotype: This may be a read error: a much more frequent sequence differs by one nucleotide. The chain combines TRBV12-3 or TRBV12-4 with TRBJ2-3; D gene unclear. The CDR3 consists of 15 residues. V was shortened by 8 bases and J by 1 base, with 16 bases between the two germline ends. This CDR3 is CASWGTKAGTDTQYF. The CDR3 DNA reads TGTGCCAGCTGGGGTACAAAGGCAGGCACAGATACGCAGTATTTT.

This clonotype showed up many times. The chain is built from TRBV7-8 and TRBJ2-2; D may be TRBD1 (6 bases). Trimming took off 5 bases at V and 0 bases at J, with 13 bases between the two ends. Per germline, CDR1 SGHVS and CDR2 FQNEAQ. The CDR3 consists of 16 residues. CDR3 sequence reads: CASSPQGQPNTGELFF. As DNA, the CDR3 is TGTGCCAGCAGCCCCCAGGGGCAGCCGAACACCGGGGAGCTGTTTTTT.

This clonotype came up many times. The chain employs TRBV3-1 and TRBJ2-7, with D maybe TRBD2 (6 bases). V was trimmed by 2 bases and J by 6 bases, leaving 11 bases between them. The CDR3 loop spans 13 amino acids. CDR1 and CDR2 from the germline V gene are LGHDT and YNNKEL (reference sequence). Written as DNA, the CDR3 is TGTGCCAGCAGCCAACGCGGGGAACGCGAGCAGTACTTC. This encodes CASSQRGEREQYF.

The sample holds a few counts of this clonotype. This chain joins TRBV28 and TRBJ1-3; a possible D gene is TRBD1 (5 bases). CDR3 size: 17 residues. Trimming removed 1 base from V and 4 bases from J, with 17 bases in between. Germline V gives CDR1 MDHEN, CDR2 SYDVKM. CDR3 sequence: CASSLFRDRRQGNTIYF. CDR3 nucleotides: TGTGCCAGCAGTTTATTTCGTGACCGCCGACAGGGAAACACCATATATTTT.

The chain is built from TRBV20-1 and TRBJ2-5; D not certain. V was shortened by 0 bases and J by 6 bases, with 2 bases between the two germline ends. CDR3 size: 10 residues. Germline CDR1 is DFQATT and CDR2 is SNEGSKA (reference sequence). CDR3 region: CSARDQTQYF. The CDR3 DNA reads as TGCAGTGCTAGAGACCAGACCCAGTACTTC.

CDR3 in DNA: TGCGCCAGCAGTAGGGACTTTGGCCTCTCTGGGGCCAACGTCCTGACTTTC. Protein: CASSRDFGLSGANVLTF. J is TRBJ2-6 and V is TRBV5-1, with a tentative D call TRBD2 (6 bases). Trimming took 5 bases from V and 0 from J, leaving 15 bases between them. This CDR3 has 17 residues. CDR1 SGHRS and CDR2 YFSETQ come from the germline V gene.

The rearrangement uses TRBV6-6 and TRBJ2-7; either TRBD1 or TRBD2 may supply D (5 bases each). V lost 2 bases and J lost 3, with 8 bases in between. This CDR3 contains 13 residues. Germline V CDR1 and CDR2: MNHNY, SVGAGI (reference sequence). The CDR3 DNA reads TGTGCCAGCAGTTACGGGGGATTCTACGAGCAGTACTTC. As protein: CASSYGGFYEQYF.

This chain links TRBV5-5 with TRBJ2-3; possible D gene TRBD1, 6 bases. Per the germline V gene, CDR1 is SGHKS and CDR2 is YYEKEE (reference sequence). The V gene lost 2 bases and the J gene lost 3 bases, with 19 bases spanning the gap. This CDR3 region has 17 residues. CDR3: CASSLLKQGVATDTQYF. The DNA of the CDR3 is TGTGCCAGCAGCTTACTTAAACAGGGAGTGGCGACAGATACGCAGTATTTT.